This passage covers 3 T cell receptor beta chains from one sample sequenced in a study of shared clonotypes between healthy human individuals. Here immunoSEQ multiplex PCR was the method, and the copy in TCRdb shows in-frame clones only, minus some. The sample holds some 2,100,000 clones, nearly 97% seen once. The sample was naive CD4+ T cells sorted from blood. Subset denoted: CD45RA+ positively selected. The source of these receptors is a man aged 18 to 29 in good health.

The V call is TRBV11-1, the J call TRBJ2-2, with TRBD1 matching 9 bases. The ends lost 5 bases at V and 3 bases at J; junction bases unmatched: 7. CDR3 length equals 16 residues. Germline-derived CDR1 and CDR2 are SGHAT and FQDESV (reference sequence). This CDR3 is CASSSRDREDTGELFF. In DNA form, the CDR3 reads TGTGCCAGCAGCAGCCGGGACAGGGAGGACACCGGGGAGCTGTTTTTT.

This rearrangement joins TRBV5-1 to TRBJ2-7; 10 bases are a match to TRBD1. CDR1 is SGHRS, CDR2 YFSETQ, per germline. This CDR3 comprises 15 residues. The V gene end was trimmed by 1 base and the J gene end by 4 bases; junction bases not matched to a gene: 5. The CDR3 DNA sequence: TGCGCCAGCAGCTTGAGGACAGGGGGTAGGTACGAGCAGTACTTC. It is translated as CASSLRTGGRYEQYF. Full variable domain (remainder filled in from reference TRBV5-1 and TRBJ2-7): KAGVTQTPRYLIKTRGQQVTLSCSPISGHRSVSWYQQTPGQGLQFLFEYFSETQRNKGNFPGRFSGRQFSNSRSEMNVSTLELGDSALYLCASSLRTGGRYEQYFGPGTRLTVT.

This chain joins TRBV9 and TRBJ1-6; D may be TRBD1 (6 bases). Between the trimmed V and J ends, which lost 0 bases and 9 bases, there was a span of 13 bases. The length of the CDR3 is 15 residues. The germline V gene has CDR1 SGDLS and CDR2 YYNGEE. The CDR3 spells CASSVGGGISSPLHF. For the CDR3, the DNA is TGTGCCAGCAGCGTAGGAGGGGGTATTTCTTCACCCCTCCACTTT.